These T cell receptor beta chains were read from a single sample in a study of T cells in Graves' hyperthyroidism and ophthalmopathy. TCRdb re-derived calls from the multiplex PCR reads in MiXCR, one entry per CDR3 protein. This table has approximately 710,000 distinct CDR3 sequences, roughly 17% appearing once. Sequencing was done on a sample of blood. These receptors all stem from a man aged 50 or older with Graves' hyperthyroidism. Each CDR3 is given with its conserved first and last residue. Each record gives: clone size, J gene, CDR3 length, V gene, D gene, CDR3 DNA, CDR3 protein. A D gene is named only where the DNA matches it firmly. Size is stated for part of the rows, as once, few or many counts, or as a class when the clone is expanded.

few,TRBJ2-1,16,TRBV18,.,TGTGCCAGCTCACCACCGGCGGCAGGGATTCTCAATGAGCAGTTCTTC,CASSPPAAGILNEQFF
many,TRBJ2-3,14,TRBV5-1,.,TGCGCCAGCAGTGTACCTAGGAGCACAGATACGCAGTATTTT,CASSVPRSTDTQYF
many,TRBJ2-2,16,TRBV5-1,TRBD2,TGCGCCAGCAGCCTCCTAGCGGGAGCGGACACCGGGGAGCTGTTTTTT,CASSLLAGADTGELFF
.,TRBJ2-5,14,TRBV7-2,TRBD1,TGTGCCAGCAGCCAGGGGGATACGAAAGAGACCCAGTACTTC,CASSQGDTKETQYF
.,TRBJ2-1,16,TRBV7-6,TRBD2,TGTGCCAGCAGCTTAATGGCGGGAGCTACCTACAATGAGCAGTTCTTC,CASSLMAGATYNEQFF
many,TRBJ1-2,16,TRBV3-1,.,TGTGCCAGCAGCCAAGACGCACAGGGCAGGCTCGAGGGCTACACCTTC,CASSQDAQGRLEGYTF
many,TRBJ2-1,15,TRBV6-2/TRBV6-3,TRBD2,TGTGCCAGCAGTTACTCGGGCGGGAGGTACAATGAGCAGTTCTTC,CASSYSGGRYNEQFF
many,TRBJ2-1,16,TRBV9,TRBD2,TGTGCCAGCAGCGATGCTAGCGGGAGCATCCACAATGAGCAGTTCTTC,CASSDASGSIHNEQFF
few,TRBJ1-1,15,TRBV6-2/TRBV6-3,.,TGTGCCAGCAGGGCTGCGGGGGCGGTGGTCACTGAAGCTTTCTTT,CASRAAGAVVTEAFF
once,TRBJ2-7,15,TRBV7-2,.,TGTGCCAGCAGACCGGCCGGGACCAACTCCTACGAGCAGTACTTC,CASRPAGTNSYEQYF
many,TRBJ2-7,14,TRBV2,.,TGTGCCAGCACGACGGTGAAAGTTGGGTACGAGCAGTACTTC,CASTTVKVGYEQYF
.,TRBJ2-7,14,TRBV28,.,TGTGCCAGCAGTTTGGATAGATTAACCTACGAGCAGTACTTC,CASSLDRLTYEQYF
.,TRBJ2-1,16,TRBV2,.,TGTGCCAGCAGTGAAAGGAATCCCCTCACGGGGGATGAGCAGTTCTTC,CASSERNPLTGDEQFF
.,TRBJ2-3,13,TRBV7-9,.,TGTGCCAGCAGCCCAAGGACGGAGCATACGCAGTATTTT,CASSPRTEHTQYF
.,TRBJ2-2,15,TRBV19,TRBD1,TGTGCCAGTAGTTGGGACAGGGGGCGAGACGGGGAGCTGTTTTTT,CASSWDRGRDGELFF
.,TRBJ2-7,15,TRBV20-1,TRBD2,TGCAGTGCTAGAGGTGGGACTAGCGGAAACTACGAGCAGTACTTC,CSARGGTSGNYEQYF
many,TRBJ2-3,15,TRBV27,.,TGTGCCAGCAGTTTGGTCAGTCTGAGCACAGATACGCAGTATTTT,CASSLVSLSTDTQYF
many,TRBJ2-2,14,TRBV24-1,.,TGTGCCACCAGTGATTTAACGAGGGCCGGGGAGCTGTTTTTT,CATSDLTRAGELFF
.,TRBJ2-5,18,TRBV24-1,TRBD2,TGTGCCACCAGTGATCCATACAATGACCTAGCGGATCAAGAGACCCAGTACTTC,CATSDPYNDLADQETQYF
many,TRBJ2-1,17,TRBV5-1,TRBD2,TGCGCCAGCAGCTTGGGTGCTAGCGGGAGGCACTACAATGAGCAGTTCTTC,CASSLGASGRHYNEQFF
.,TRBJ1-2,17,TRBV5-1,TRBD1,TGCGCCAGCAGCGAGATGAAAGGACAGGGGGCTGTCTATGGCTACACCTTC,CASSEMKGQGAVYGYTF
many,TRBJ2-3,14,TRBV9,TRBD2,TGTGCCAGCAGCGCGGGACTAGCGGTCCGGGAGCAGTATTTT,CASSAGLAVREQYF
few,TRBJ2-1,14,TRBV12-3/TRBV12-4,.,TGTGCCAGCAGTTTGGGGCAGACCGAGAATGAGCAGTTCTTC,CASSLGQTENEQFF
many,TRBJ2-1,16,TRBV19,TRBD2,TGTGCCAGTAGTCCGCTAGCGGGAATACAGTACAATGAGCAGTTCTTC,CASSPLAGIQYNEQFF
many,TRBJ2-5,15,TRBV28,.,TGTGCCAGCAGTGCCCTTGAGGGGGGGAAAGAGACCCAGTACTTC,CASSALEGGKETQYF
many,TRBJ2-5,13,TRBV6-5,TRBD2,TGTGCCAGCAGTTCGCGGGAGGGCAAGACCCAGTACTTC,CASSSREGKTQYF
few,TRBJ1-1,13,TRBV27,TRBD1,TGTGCCAGCAGTTTACAGGGGGCGAATGAAGCTTTCTTT,CASSLQGANEAFF
many,TRBJ2-5,13,TRBV7-9,.,TGTGCCAGCAGCTTCAGGGGCGCGGAGACCCAGTACTTC,CASSFRGAETQYF
.,TRBJ2-1,17,TRBV4-1,.,TGCGCCAGCAGCCACGACTCTACCAGTAGCTCCTACAATGAGCAGTTCTTC,CASSHDSTSSSYNEQFF
few,TRBJ2-7,13,TRBV6-1,TRBD2,TGTGCCAGCACAAGGACTAGGCCCTACGAGCAGTACTTC,CASTRTRPYEQYF
.,TRBJ2-5,17,TRBV3-1,TRBD2,TGTGCCAGCAGCCAATGGGGGACTAGCGGGAATGGAGAGACCCAGTACTTC,CASSQWGTSGNGETQYF
few,TRBJ1-6,14,TRBV19,.,TGTGCCAGTAGTAAAACAGGTGTTAATTCACCCCTCCACTTT,CASSKTGVNSPLHF
many,TRBJ2-7,14,TRBV9,.,TGTGCCAGCAGCGTAGACAGATGGTCCCACGAGCAGTACTTC,CASSVDRWSHEQYF
.,TRBJ1-1,16,TRBV19,TRBD1,TGTGCCTCCCCGGGACAGGGACTCCGGGGGAACACTGAAGCTTTCTTT,CASPGQGLRGNTEAFF
many,TRBJ1-1,10,TRBV20-1,.,TGCAGTGCTAGCAACACTGAAGCTTTCTTT,CSASNTEAFF
many,TRBJ2-1,15,TRBV12-3/TRBV12-4,.,TGTGCCAGCAGTTCATTACCGGGTCACTACAATGAGCAGTTCTTC,CASSSLPGHYNEQFF
.,TRBJ1-5,14,TRBV10-2,TRBD1,TGCGCCAGCAGTAAAGCAGGGGGAGAACAGCCCCAGCATTTT,CASSKAGGEQPQHF
.,TRBJ2-7,14,TRBV25-1,TRBD1,TGTGCCAGCAGTGGTCCGGGACAGGTCGGTGAGCAGTACTTC,CASSGPGQVGEQYF
.,TRBJ2-2,16,TRBV28,.,TGTGCCAGCAGTTTAGCCGCCCCCGCAAACACCGGGGAGCTGTTTTTT,CASSLAAPANTGELFF
.,TRBJ2-7,20,TRBV6-9,.,TGTGCCAGCAGTTACTGCGAAGGATTTGTTTCTACTTTAAACCACTACGAGCAGTACTTC,CASSYCEGFVSTLNHYEQYF
many,TRBJ2-5,17,TRBV28,TRBD2,TGTGCCAGCAGTTTAGGCTTAAAGCGGGGGGCCGAGGAGACCCAGTACTTC,CASSLGLKRGAEETQYF
many,TRBJ2-7,13,TRBV11-2,.,TGTGCCAGCAGCTCAGGCCCCGTCTACGAGCAGTACTTC,CASSSGPVYEQYF
.,TRBJ2-7,14,TRBV27,.,TGTGCCAGCAGTTTATTGAGCAGTCCCTACGAGCAGTACTTC,CASSLLSSPYEQYF
.,TRBJ2-1,16,TRBV11-2,.,TGTGCCAGCAGCTTAGGCGGGTGGGGCTCCTACAATGAGCAGTTCTTC,CASSLGGWGSYNEQFF
few,TRBJ1-5,15,TRBV30,.,TGTGCCTGGAACCTGCCGGGATCTAGCAATCAGCCCCAGCATTTT,CAWNLPGSSNQPQHF
many,TRBJ2-2,16,TRBV27,.,TGTGCCAGCAGTTTATCGTATAGTAGATATAACGGGGAGCTGTTTTTT,CASSLSYSRYNGELFF
many,TRBJ2-6,15,TRBV5-1,TRBD1,TGTGCCAGCAGCTCAGACAGGGCCGGGGCCAACGTCCTGACTTTC,CASSSDRAGANVLTF
many,TRBJ2-1,12,TRBV28,.,TGTGCCAGCAGTTACCTCGGGGCCGAGCAGTTCTTC,CASSYLGAEQFF
.,TRBJ2-3,15,TRBV7-9,TRBD1,TGTGCCAGCAGTCCAGCAGGGGGCTCCACAGATACGCAGTATTTT,CASSPAGGSTDTQYF
once,TRBJ2-7,15,TRBV19,TRBD1,TGTGCCAGTAGTTTCTCGGGACAGGGCCTATACGAGCAGTACTTC,CASSFSGQGLYEQYF
many,TRBJ1-1,15,TRBV11-2,TRBD1,TGTGCCAGCAGCTTAGGAGGGGGCTGGGTCACTGAAGCTTTCTTT,CASSLGGGWVTEAFF
few,TRBJ2-2,16,TRBV6-5,TRBD1,TGTGCCAGCAGTTACTATTGGGACAGGGCCCCCGGGGAGCTGTTTTTT,CASSYYWDRAPGELFF
.,TRBJ1-3,16,TRBV7-2,.,TGTGCCAGCAGCACCACCAGGACTAGCTCTGGAAACACCATATATTTT,CASSTTRTSSGNTIYF
many,TRBJ1-5,14,TRBV27,.,TGTGCCAGCAGTTACGGGGCGTCGGGTCAGCCCCAGCATTTT,CASSYGASGQPQHF